This T cell receptor beta chain was found in a study of cytomegalovirus exposure and HLA in healthy donors listed by TCRdb under 2017. Looking at the study overall: An earlier analysis of 587 of the donors reported about 300 Gb of sequence data and 117 million unique TCR beta sequences obtained from around 180 million T cells. The number of typed donors differed by locus: about 620-640 for A, B, C, DRB1 and DQB1; roughly 510 for DQA1; 606 for DPA1; and some 470 for DPB1. On average, roughly 240,000 unique TCR beta nucleotide sequences were sequenced per donor among a few hundred genotyped donors of the cohort, with roughly 19% of those sequences being non-productive. The study profiled the T cell repertoires of around 700 subjects by immunosequencing and related them to cytomegalovirus serostatus. The later analysis used no new phenotypic data to find candidate immune exposures, relying instead on TCR beta sequences and their occurrence across donors. Both class I and class II loci were covered by HLA typing, at four-digit resolution. Genome-wide SNP genotypes for about 55% of the roughly 670 donors were used in a later genetic analysis, which treated that subset as a discovery cohort. The study aimed to test whether signatures of past pathogen exposure could be identified by cataloging public T cell receptors. Because of strong linkage in the cohort, five DR-DQ haplotypes were treated as single units for association and clustering. Every repertoire in the discovery cohort had been generated on one and the same sequencing platform. Along with the 666-subject first cohort, a separate validation cohort of over 90 different subjects was used. The study combined high-throughput TCR immunosequencing, statistical association of individual TCRs with disease status, and machine learning to predict cytomegalovirus infection status. An early release covering just under 650 HLA-typed donors comprised about 290 gigabases of sequencing data and roughly 86 million unique TCR sequences. In an earlier analysis of more than 550 of the donors, high-throughput TCR beta sequencing was used to judge whether each TCR beta V gene segment behaved as functional or pseudogenic. Among the roughly 400 genotyped donors, around 81% belonged to the genetic ancestry cluster associated with self-reported Caucasian donors. Donor age, sex, ethnicity and CMV serostatus were compiled alongside the repertoire data. A later analysis re-analyzed previously published TCR beta repertoires from hundreds of donors and added high-resolution HLA genotyping to study TCR occurrence patterns. What the study reported, not specific to this receptor: In a later analysis, HLA-associated TCR beta chains were found to be more clonally expanded and to have lower generation probabilities than equally common non-associated chains. In a later analysis, TCR association rates were found to vary across HLA loci, with the most associated TCRs seen for DRB1 alleles and the fewest for HLA-C alleles. The study listed 150 to 200 TCR beta chains as associated with cytomegalovirus. In a later analysis, most CMV-associated TCR beta chains were found to appear HLA-restricted, with HLA associations seemingly driven largely by CMV exposure. CMV serostatus was the only immune exposure information available for the cohort. Presence/absence analyses assumed roughly uniform sequencing depth across donors, an assumption that may not hold. According to a later analysis, parvovirus B19, influenza, CMV and Epstein-Barr virus appeared linked to several top co-occurrence clusters. Correlated functional status among segregating V segments might reflect linkage disequilibrium, but an unknown experimental factor could not be ruled out. Specific HLA alleles were associated with 15,000 to 20,000 TCR beta sequences at a false discovery rate of 0.05 in a later analysis. Across donors, most TCR sequences were observed very rarely, whereas some public TCRs were present in many individuals. This cohort had only TCR beta chains sequenced, and the lack of alpha or paired-chain data limited which features could be detected. In both the original and validation cohorts, the classifier was reported to diagnose cytomegalovirus status with high specificity and sensitivity. Strong co-occurrence of HLA alleles, especially DR and DQ, made assigning TCR associations to individual alleles difficult. Because counts were too low, some 17 rarely observed V segments, including chromosome 9 orphons, were excluded from the earlier analysis of 587 of the donors. In an earlier analysis of fewer than 700 of the donors, most TCR beta V segments appeared in productive rearrangements about 87% or about 30% of the time, broadly matching IMGT annotations. A few of the identified cytomegalovirus-associated TCR beta chains were confirmed in vitro to be specific for cytomegalovirus antigens. A cluster of highly shared sequence variants was judged likely to represent a technical artifact of the sequencing pipeline. Compared with the approximately 700-donor mean, donors in an Asian-associated ancestry cluster had fewer N-insertions in productive TCRs, according to a later genetic analysis. A further reported finding was that TCR beta sequences accurately predicted the HLA-A and HLA-B alleles for most subjects in the first cohort. A later genetic analysis associated a missense DCLRE1C variant with V-gene and J-gene trimming of TCR beta chains, and an independent cohort replicated the association. According to the authors, the approach could potentially be generalized to other disease states and immunological phenotypes. Because HLA typing was unavailable for some donors at each locus, only the typed subset was used in association tests.

The cohort comprised under 700 healthy bone marrow donors. At the time of sampling, every cohort member was nominally healthy, though immune exposures that went unrecorded were likely present. The donor tested CMV seronegative and was one of the 352 seronegative cohort members. Every donor gave a peripheral blood sample, and the peripheral blood mononuclear cells from that sample were used for TCR beta sequencing. Genomic DNA was extracted from the blood cell samples with the Qiagen DNeasy Blood Extraction Kit. Libraries came from the immunoSEQ multiplex PCR assay. For the multiplex PCR, a mixture combining 60 forward primers for TCR Vbeta segments and 13 reverse primers for TCR Jbeta segments was used. The CDR3 region of rearranged TCR beta genes was amplified from genomic DNA with a multiplex PCR assay. The Illumina HiSeq System was used to sequence the amplified TCR beta libraries as 87-base-pair reads. The original pipeline was this. A later analysis tallied around 82 million unique TCR beta chains across the 666 repertoires, and some 10 million of those chains were shared by two or more donors. Raw reads were error-corrected and collapsed into unique sequences with a nearest-neighbor algorithm that merged closely related sequences to remove PCR and sequencing errors. V, D and J gene segments were assigned by aligning CDR3 sequences to IMGT reference sequences. For a sequence to be retained, a match of at least six nucleotides to both a V gene segment and a J gene segment was required. A rearrangement was called productive if the CDR3 had no stop codons and remained in frame with V and J, and every other rearrangement was called non-productive. CDR3 was defined according to IMGT convention as the region running from the second conserved V-encoded cysteine to the conserved J-encoded phenylalanine. Sequences without an unambiguous match to a single V gene segment were excluded from the earlier analysis of 450 to 650 of the donors. An earlier analysis of about 590 of the donors classified V segments as functional when productive rearrangements were above 56.7% and as segregating when the standard deviation between donors was above 5%. A statistical classification framework was developed to diagnose cytomegalovirus status using the catalog of TCR beta chain sequences. V and J gene assignment, in a later analysis, came from comparing TCR nucleotide sequences with IMGT/GENE-DB human TR gene sequences. A later analysis assigned CDR3 sequences and most-parsimonious VDJ recombination scenarios with the TCRdist pipeline. A later analysis defined each TCR beta chain by its CDR3 amino acid sequence plus V-gene family, and excluded reads lacking a unique V-gene family. In a later analysis, 450 to 600 highly shared, low-generation-probability nucleotide sequences were removed to address suspected cross-contamination and a sequencing artifact. A later analysis calculated a clonal expansion index for each public chain from normalized within-repertoire ranks of inferred template counts. In a later analysis, generation probabilities were computed with a VDJ recombination model fitted to out-of-frame rearrangements, and the resulting probabilities were checked against IGoR. A later analysis scored TCR-TCR, TCR-HLA and TCR-CMV co-occurrence with hypergeometric tests, applying a repertoire-size bias correction to TCR pairs. In a later analysis, false discovery rates were estimated by permuting HLA or CMV assignments 20 times. In a later analysis, co-occurring TCRs were grouped using DBSCAN, with TCRdist sequence similarity added in when clustering inside HLA-allele-positive subsets. Repertoires with fewer than 30,000 or more than 120,000 public chains were left out of co-occurrence clustering, as were four to six repertoires with anomalous nucleotide sharing. In its TCRdb copy, this immuneACCESS table keeps in-frame sequences only and misses some clones. Where compared with another copy, unresolved V genes explain less than half of these, and the others have no known cause. Clone size and the V and J calls come from that table; the DNA yielded D and trimming. This sample lists 120,000 or so clones; approximately 80% were detected once. Clones ranked in the top ten supply about 1.8% of the sample.

Notes on this clone: This clone's antigen is unknown. It has no much larger one-base neighbor in the sample; base qualities were not kept.

The sample consisted of PBMCs. The TCR sequence derives from a man aged 18-30 years in good health and CMV-seronegative.

The DNA sequence follows: TGTGCCAGCAGGGAGACTAGCGGGGGGTACAATGAGCAGTTCTTC. Protein translation: CASRETSGGYNEQFF. In this chain, TRBV6-5 is recombined with TRBJ2-1; 13 central bases correspond to TRBD2. Trimming takes 6 bases off V and 4 bases off J; junction bases not matched to a gene: 3. The germline V gene specifies MNHEY as CDR1 and SVGAGI as CDR2. The CDR3 runs 15 residues from the cysteine to the phenylalanine. The CDR3 DNA has 45 bases and is translated from base 1.